A single sample is the source of the 21 T cell receptor beta chains below, sequenced in a study of blood T cell repertoires in COVID-19. Method: immunoSEQ multiplex PCR; TCRdb's copy keeps in-frame clones and lacks some. The sample consists of approximately 170,000 clones, under 90% of them appearing once. Sample: peripheral blood. The receptors here all came from a woman of 80 years or more with acute or convalescent COVID-19.

The rearrangement joins TRBV2 to TRBJ2-1; D not resolved. Trimming took 5 bases from V and 2 from J, leaving 7 bases between them. Germline V gives CDR1 SNHLY, CDR2 FYNNEI. The length of the CDR3 is 13 residues. The CDR3 nucleotides are TGTGCCAGCAGTAAAACAGCCTACAATGAGCAGTTCTTC. It encodes CASSKTAYNEQFF.

The chain couples TRBV6-5 to TRBJ2-1; 7 positions match TRBD1. This CDR3 is built from 13 residues. Germline V lookup: CDR1 MNHEY, CDR2 SVGAGI. With 6 bases clipped from V and 8 bases from J, the junction kept 7 bases outside the gene matches. CDR3 DNA: TGTGCCAGCAGCCGACGACAGGGCTATGAGCAGTTCTTC. This sequence encodes CASSRRQGYEQFF.

The chain links TRBV2 to TRBJ2-7; no clear D gene. This CDR3 is built from 13 residues. The ends were cut back, 2 bases at V and 2 bases at J, with 7 bases in the middle. Germline-derived CDR1 and CDR2 are SNHLY and FYNNEI. The DNA of the CDR3 is TGTGCCAGCAGTGAAATGGTAGCCTACGAGCAGTACTTC. Translation gives CASSEMVAYEQYF.

This clone showed up just a few times. The genes are TRBV27 and TRBJ1-2; 7 bases map to TRBD1. Trimming took 6 bases from V and 0 from J; bases not matched to a gene: 7. Germline V gene sequence: CDR1 MNHEY, CDR2 SMNVEV (reference sequence). The CDR3 contains 15 residues. The CDR3 spells CASRPGGGANYGYTF. Here the CDR3 DNA reads TGTGCCAGCAGGCCGGGAGGGGGCGCTAACTATGGCTACACCTTC.

The CDR3 DNA is TGTGCCAGTAGTAGGCAGGCCTCAGGTGGCTACACCTTC. Its translation is CASSRQASGGYTF. The V and J genes are TRBV19 and TRBJ1-2; D is uncertain. The V and J ends lost 4 bases and 7 bases respectively, with 13 bases between them. CDR3 length: 13 amino acids. The germline V gene has CDR1 LNHDA and CDR2 SQIVND (reference sequence).

The chain links TRBV7-9 to TRBJ2-7; 9 nucleotides align to TRBD2. Per germline, CDR1 SEHNR and CDR2 FQNEAQ (reference sequence). The CDR3 length is 15 residues. The V and J ends lost 5 bases and 2 bases, in that order; junction bases with no gene match: 7. In nucleotides, the CDR3 is TGTGCCAGCAGCACACAAGCGGGAGGCCCCTACGAGCAGTACTTC. This gives the protein CASSTQAGGPYEQYF.

The CDR3 region has the DNA TGCGCCAGCAGCCGAGATCGGGACAGCTACACTGAAGCTTTCTTT. Translating it yields CASSRDRDSYTEAFF. The chain joins TRBV4-3 to TRBJ1-1, with 7 bases aligning to TRBD1. The V segment lost 4 bases and the J segment 3 bases; nucleotides outside the gene matches: 8. The CDR3 is 15 residues long. Germline V gene lookup returns CDR1 LGHNA and CDR2 YSLEER.

This clone was picked up a small number of times. The chain couples TRBV7-6 to TRBJ2-7, with D uncertain. Germline values: CDR1 SGHVS, CDR2 FNYEAQ. The CDR3 is 15 amino acids. Trimming stripped 1 base from V and 0 bases from J, with 10 bases between. For the CDR3, the DNA is TGTGCCAGCAGCTTAGGACGTGACATCTCCTACGAGCAGTACTTC. Amino acid sequence: CASSLGRDISYEQYF.

J is TRBJ2-1 and V is TRBV4-3; 13 positions agree with TRBD2. The CDR3 length is 18 residues. Germline V lookup: CDR1 LGHNA, CDR2 YSLEER. V shed 2 bases, J shed 1 base, and the junction held 5 bases outside the gene matches. This CDR3 reads CASSQRTSGGGSYNEQFF. The CDR3 DNA reads TGCGCCAGCAGCCAAAGAACTAGCGGGGGGGGATCCTACAATGAGCAGTTCTTC.

The table lists this clone with a count of one. A read error may produce the germline difference seen at one junction end. The V gene is TRBV5-1, the J gene TRBJ1-1; TRBD1 matches at 7 bases. Germline assignment: CDR1 SGHRS and CDR2 YFSETQ. The CDR3 runs to 13 residues. The CDR3, as DNA: TGCGCCAGCAGCATATCCGGGACAGAGGCGTGCGCGTTT. Protein product: CASSISGTEACAF.

This clone was seen once. The chain has TRBV2 and TRBJ2-2; perhaps TRBD2 as D (6 bases). Germline V CDR1 and CDR2: SNHLY, FYNNEI. The CDR3 has 15 residues. V dropped 6 bases and J dropped 3 bases, with 14 bases sitting between them. The CDR3 loop reads CASRRGARHTGELFF. In DNA, the CDR3 is TGTGCCAGCAGGCGGGGCGCGCGGCACACCGGGGAGCTGTTTTTT.

This clone was picked up a small number of times. The CDR3 DNA reads TGCAGCGTTGAATTAGAGAGAATCTACAATGAGCAGTTCTTC. Translation gives CSVELERIYNEQFF. The chain employs TRBV29-1 and TRBJ2-1; D gene ambiguous. Germline values: CDR1 SQVTM, CDR2 ANQGSEA. This CDR3 spans 14 amino acids. The V end was cut by 2 bases, the J end by 3 bases, with 11 bases between.

The chain combines TRBV27 with TRBJ2-2, with D unresolved. This CDR3 is built from 13 residues. V shed 5 bases and J shed 9 bases, with 13 bases lying between them. CDR1 MNHEY and CDR2 SMNVEV come from the germline V gene (reference sequence). CDR3: CASSPLAPRELFF. DNA of the CDR3: TGTGCCAGCAGTCCCCTGGCCCCCCGGGAGCTGTTTTTT.

J is TRBJ2-2 and V is TRBV6-5; D remains ambiguous. The germline gives CDR1 MNHEY, CDR2 SVGAGI. The CDR3 is made up of 12 amino acids. Trimming cost V 6 bases and J 7 bases, with 9 bases left between them. The CDR3 here is CASRSDGGELFF. The CDR3 DNA is TGTGCCAGCAGATCAGATGGCGGGGAGCTGTTTTTT.

This clone was counted a few times. The chain has TRBV27 and TRBJ2-2; TRBD1 matches 7 bases. V dropped 9 bases and J dropped 0; count of bases not matched to a gene: 4. CDR3 size: 14 residues. In germline, CDR1 is MNHEY, CDR2 SMNVEV (reference sequence). The CDR3: CASRGQANTGELFF. The CDR3 coding sequence is TGTGCCAGTAGGGGGCAGGCGAACACCGGGGAGCTGTTTTTT.

This sequence joins TRBV7-2 and TRBJ2-3; 10 bases align to TRBD2. The germline V gene encodes CDR1 SGHTA and CDR2 FQGNSA. V shed 0 bases and J 6 bases; nucleotides not matched to a gene: 9. This CDR3 has 17 amino acids. Written as DNA, the CDR3 is TGTGCCAGCAGCTTAGCCTCTAGCGGGAGAGGAGGGGATACGCAGTATTTT. Amino acid sequence: CASSLASSGRGGDTQYF.

The V gene is TRBV10-2, the J gene TRBJ2-1, with a weak D call TRBD2 (6 bases). The germline gives CDR1 WSHSY, CDR2 SAAADI. Trimming took 5 bases from V and 6 from J, leaving 23 bases between them. The CDR3 consists of 17 residues. The CDR3 DNA follows: TGCGCCAGCAGTAGCACCGGGAGCCGAATAATAGGCAATGAGCAGTTCTTC. This encodes CASSSTGSRIIGNEQFF.

This clone occurred once. This chain connects TRBV9 to TRBJ2-5; 11 bases match TRBD1. This CDR3 comprises 16 residues. Germline CDR1 SGDLS, CDR2 YYNGEE. With 4 bases clipped from V and 5 bases from J, the junction kept 10 bases outside the gene matches. The CDR3 is CASSPRTGGFFETQYF. CDR3 DNA sequence: TGTGCCAGCAGCCCTCGGACAGGGGGCTTTTTCGAGACCCAGTACTTC. Drawing the rest from reference TRBV9 and TRBJ2-5, the complete variable domain is DSGVTQTPKHLITATGQRVTLRCSPRSGDLSVYWYQQSLDQGLQFLIQYYNGEERAKGNILERFSAQQFPDLHSELNLSSLELGDSALYFCASSPRTGGFFETQYFGPGTRLLVL.

The chain is built from TRBV4-3 and TRBJ1-2, with a tentative D call TRBD1 (5 bases). V lost 1 base to trimming and J lost 4 bases, with 13 bases between them. CDR1 and CDR2 (germline): LGHNA, YSLEER. The CDR3 loop spans 15 amino acids. This CDR3 is CASSQAWGVAYGYTF. CDR3 bases: TGCGCCAGCAGCCAAGCCTGGGGGGTTGCCTATGGCTACACCTTC.

J is TRBJ1-4 and V is TRBV18; 7 nucleotides align to TRBD1. The CDR3 consists of 15 residues. V shed 4 bases, J shed 5 bases, and the junction held 7 bases outside the gene matches. Germline CDR1 and CDR2: KGHSH and LQKENI. CDR3 protein: CASSQGQAPNEKLFF. The CDR3 DNA reads as TGTGCCAGCTCACAAGGACAGGCCCCAAATGAAAAACTGTTTTTT.

The chain joins TRBV6-5 to TRBJ1-2, with D maybe TRBD1 (5 bases). Trimming removed 0 bases from V and 5 bases from J, with 10 bases in between. In germline, CDR1 is MNHEY, CDR2 SVGAGI. The CDR3 sequence is 14 residues long. The CDR3 region has the DNA TGTGCCAGCAGTTACTCGAACAGGAATTATGGCTACACCTTC. It is translated as CASSYSNRNYGYTF.